Given below is one T cell receptor beta chain in context. Antigen specificity is unknown. This sample is drawn from a study of cytomegalovirus exposure and HLA in healthy donors. The study's findings and limits: Data from an earlier analysis indicated that most TCR beta V segments were productive either about 87% or about 30% of the time.

This CDR3 is built from 15 residues. V gave up 3 bases and J gave up 4 bases; unmatched junction bases: 7. Per germline, CDR1 SGHRS and CDR2 YFSETQ. 13 Jbeta primers and 60 Vbeta primers were used for the PCR. Assay: immunoSEQ multiplex PCR; the TCRdb copy retains only in-frame clones and omits some. The data hold approximately 130,000 clones, with roughly 79% observed a single time. The sample taken for sequencing was PBMCs. The chain employs TRBV5-1 and TRBJ2-5; 9 nucleotides line up with TRBD1. The sequence derives from a woman in her forties or fifties in good health and CMV-seronegative. In DNA form, the CDR3 reads TGCGCCAGCAGCTGGTACAGGGGACAGGGAGAGACCCAGTACTTC. Translated, it gives CASSWYRGQGETQYF.